Below are 32 T cell receptor beta chains sequenced from a single sample in a study of cytomegalovirus exposure and HLA in healthy donors. The table came from immunoSEQ multiplex PCR; TCRdb's copy has only in-frame clones and leaves some out. In the table there are about 330,000 clones, roughly 87% of which are singletons. Material for sequencing was PBMCs. The receptors were sampled from a woman aged 30 to 39 in good health and CMV-seropositive.

The rearrangement uses TRBV28 and TRBJ1-5, with a weak D call TRBD1 (5 bases). In germline, CDR1 is MDHEN, CDR2 SYDVKM. The CDR3 length is 20 residues. V was clipped by 3 bases and J by 5 bases, with 29 bases between them. In DNA form, the CDR3 reads TGTGCCAGCAGTTTGGGGGACCCTGGGGCCGTGAGTCGGGAATATCAGCCCCAGCATTTT. It encodes CASSLGDPGAVSREYQPQHF.

This clone was recorded only once. The V gene is TRBV11-2, the J gene TRBJ2-7; D is possibly TRBD1 or TRBD2 (5 bases each). Germline-derived CDR1 and CDR2 are SGHAT and FQNNGV. Deletions cut 1 base from V and 2 bases from J, with 9 bases between. The CDR3 consists of 14 residues. CDR3 residues: CASSLGGGPYEQYF. The CDR3 region has the DNA TGTGCCAGCAGCTTAGGTGGGGGTCCCTACGAGCAGTACTTC. The full variable domain, its missing parts supplied by reference TRBV11-2 and TRBJ2-7, is EAGVAQSPRYKIIEKRQSVAFWCNPISGHATLYWYQQILGQGPKLLIQFQNNGVVDDSQLPKDRFSAERLKGVDSTLKIQPAKLEDSAVYLCASSLGGGPYEQYFGPGTRLTVT.

In its sample, this clone was seen a few times. The V and J genes are TRBV19 and TRBJ2-7; 7 nucleotides agree with TRBD1. The trim removed 8 bases at V and 2 bases at J, leaving 9 bases unmatched. Germline V CDR1 and CDR2: LNHDA, SQIVND (reference sequence). CDR3 length: 14 amino acids. The CDR3 protein is CASSTTQGAYEQYF. The CDR3 DNA reads TGTGCCAGTTCGACGACCCAGGGGGCCTACGAGCAGTACTTC.

V is TRBV19 and J is TRBJ1-4; D unclear. The CDR3 runs 17 residues. The germline V and J ends were trimmed by 5 bases and 0 bases, with 16 bases remaining between them. Germline lookup yields CDR1 LNHDA and CDR2 SQIVND (reference sequence). CDR3 loop: CASSFLPITSTNEKLFF. The CDR3 DNA sequence: TGTGCCAGTAGTTTCCTGCCTATTACCTCAACTAATGAAAAACTGTTTTTT.

The CDR3 reads CASSLPTGELFF. As DNA, the CDR3 is TGCGCCAGCAGCTTGCCCACCGGGGAGCTGTTTTTT. The rearrangement links TRBV5-1 to TRBJ2-2; no firm D call. V dropped 1 base and J dropped 4 bases, with 2 bases sitting between them. The CDR3 consists of 12 residues. Germline V lookup: CDR1 SGHRS, CDR2 YFSETQ.

The gene calls are TRBV6-1 and TRBJ1-5; weak D call: TRBD1 (5 bases). Trimming stripped 8 bases from V and 0 bases from J, with 11 bases between. The CDR3 is 14 residues long. CDR1 and CDR2 (germline): MNHNS, SASEGT. The CDR3 region has the DNA TGTGCCAGCCGGGACGGAACTAGCAATCAGCCCCAGCATTTT. Residues: CASRDGTSNQPQHF.

V gene TRBV7-3 combines with J gene TRBJ1-1; D uncertain. This CDR3 has 13 amino acids. The V end lost 3 bases, the J end lost 1 base, and 6 bases lay between the germline ends. The V gene's germline CDR1 is SGHTA and CDR2 FQGTGA. CDR3 DNA: TGTGCCAGCAGCTTGGTAGAGAACACTGAAGCTTTCTTT. It specifies CASSLVENTEAFF.

The chain has TRBV6-5 and TRBJ1-2; no firm D call. The CDR3 runs 13 residues. From germline, CDR1 is MNHEY and CDR2 SVGAGI. V lost 2 bases to trimming and J lost 3 bases, with 7 bases between them. The CDR3 here is CASSYAKDYGYTF. CDR3 bases: TGTGCCAGCAGTTACGCTAAGGACTATGGCTACACCTTC.

The chain is built from TRBV7-6 and TRBJ2-2; D possibly corresponds to TRBD1 (5 bases). CDR1 and CDR2 from the germline V gene are SGHVS and FNYEAQ. With 1 base removed from V and 6 bases from J, the gap between germline ends came to 12 bases. The CDR3 length is 15 residues. For the CDR3, the DNA is TGTGCCAGCAGCTTAGACCCAGGGCCCCCCGGGGAGCTGTTTTTT. As protein: CASSLDPGPPGELFF.

The rearrangement links TRBV2 to TRBJ2-1; TRBD2 matches at 7 bases. With V trimmed by 4 bases and J by 5 bases, 8 bases remained unmatched. Germline V gene data show CDR1 as SNHLY and CDR2 as FYNNEI. The CDR3 runs 15 residues. CDR3 bases: TGTGCCAGCAGTGGGGAAGGGAGGGCACACAATGAGCAGTTCTTC. Encoded protein: CASSGEGRAHNEQFF.

The chain joins TRBV28 to TRBJ1-1; D is uncertain. V was shortened by 1 base and J by 5 bases, with 8 bases between the two germline ends. The germline V gene encodes CDR1 MDHEN and CDR2 SYDVKM. This CDR3 is 13 amino acids long. The CDR3 is CASSLFLRTEAFF. In DNA form, the CDR3 reads TGTGCCAGCAGTTTATTTTTGCGGACTGAAGCTTTCTTT.

The gene calls are TRBV28 and TRBJ2-7; no reliable D call. CDR3 size: 11 residues. Germline loops: CDR1 MDHEN, CDR2 SYDVKM. Trimming removed 5 bases at V and 3 bases at J, with 5 bases between. CDR3 in DNA: TGTGCCAGCAGTAAGGACTACGAGCAGTACTTC. Residues: CASSKDYEQYF.

The chain is built from TRBV27 and TRBJ1-6; weak D call: TRBD1 (5 bases). Trimming took off 10 bases at V and 5 bases at J, with 18 bases between the two ends. Germline V CDR1 and CDR2: MNHEY, SMNVEV (reference sequence). CDR3 length: 15 amino acids. The CDR3 sequence is CATRPGGGDNSPLHF. The CDR3 DNA reads TGTGCCACAAGGCCCGGGGGGGGAGATAATTCACCCCTCCACTTT.

This sequence joins TRBV19 and TRBJ1-1; a weak D match, TRBD1 (6 bases). Trimming took 7 bases from V and 0 from J, leaving 12 bases between them. In germline, CDR1 is LNHDA, CDR2 SQIVND (reference sequence). The CDR3 spans 14 residues. The CDR3 sequence is CASTQGHLNTEAFF. CDR3 nucleotide sequence: TGTGCCAGTACCCAGGGACACCTGAACACTGAAGCTTTCTTT.

Comment on this clone: Distinct nucleotide sequences in the sample also encode this CDR3. The chain joins TRBV7-9 to TRBJ2-7; possible D gene TRBD2, 6 bases. The V end was cut by 0 bases, the J end by 4 bases, with 10 bases between. Germline lookup yields CDR1 SEHNR and CDR2 FQNEAQ (reference sequence). The CDR3 is 14 residues long. This CDR3 is CASSLAGGNYEQYF. The CDR3 DNA reads TGTGCCAGCAGCTTAGCGGGGGGAAATTACGAGCAGTACTTC. The variable domain in full, completed from reference TRBV7-9 and TRBJ2-7, reads DTGVSQNPRHKITKRGQNVTFRCDPISEHNRLYWYRQTLGQGPEFLTYFQNEAQLEKSRLLSDRFSAERPKGSFSTLEIQRTEQGDSAMYLCASSLAGGNYEQYFGPGTRLTVT.

V is TRBV7-8 and J is TRBJ2-7; tentatively, D is TRBD1 (6 bases). The ends were cut back, 2 bases at V and 4 bases at J, with 12 bases in the middle. Germline V gene sequence: CDR1 SGHVS, CDR2 FQNEAQ. The CDR3 contains 14 residues. DNA for the CDR3: TGTGCCAGCAGCTTACAGGGGATGGGGTACGAGCAGTACTTC. Translated, it gives CASSLQGMGYEQYF.

In this sample, this clone turned up once. The chain is built from TRBV19 and TRBJ1-5; a weak D match, TRBD1 (6 bases). The length of the CDR3 is 20 residues. V was cut by 8 bases and J by 4 bases, with 33 bases left in between. Germline assignment: CDR1 LNHDA and CDR2 SQIVND (reference sequence). The DNA for the CDR3 is TGTGCCAGTCGGTCAGGCCAAAAAAGGTATCGGGGGCTCGGGAATCAGCCCCAGCATTTT. Its translation: CASRSGQKRYRGLGNQPQHF. Looking up the rest from reference TRBV19 and TRBJ1-5 gives the full variable domain: DGGITQSPKYLFRKEGQNVTLSCEQNLNHDAMYWYRQDPGQGLRLIYYSQIVNDFQKGDIAEGYSVSREKKESFPLTVTSAQKNPTAFYLCASRSGQKRYRGLGNQPQHFGDGTRLSIL.

This clone is a singleton in its sample. The chain carries TRBV5-4 and TRBJ2-1; 7 bases align to TRBD2. In germline, CDR1 is SGHNT, CDR2 YYREEE (reference sequence). Germline trimming cut 4 bases from V and 3 bases from J; bases unmatched to any gene: 4. This CDR3 spans 14 amino acids. The CDR3 DNA is TGTGCCAGCAGCCAAGGACTAGACTACAATGAGCAGTTCTTC. The encoded protein is CASSQGLDYNEQFF. The whole variable domain, filled in from reference TRBV5-4 and TRBJ2-1, reads ETGVTQSPTHLIKTRGQQVTLRCSSQSGHNTVSWYQQALGQGPQFIFQYYREEENGRGNFPPRFSGLQFPNYSSELNVNALELDDSALYLCASSQGLDYNEQFFGPGTRLTVL.

This clone is a singleton in its sample. This chain joins TRBV6-1 and TRBJ1-3; D unclear. Germline values: CDR1 MNHNS, CDR2 SASEGT. The CDR3 has 15 residues. The V gene lost 0 bases and the J gene lost 0 bases, with 6 bases spanning the gap. The CDR3 bases are TGTGCCAGCAGTGAAGCCCTGTTCTCTGGAAACACCATATATTTT. Protein sequence: CASSEALFSGNTIYF.

This clone occurred a few times. CDR3 coding DNA: TGTGCCAGCAGCGGGAGGGACAGCTACGAGCAGTACTTC. This encodes CASSGRDSYEQYF. This chain uses TRBV9 with TRBJ2-7; perhaps TRBD1 as D (7 bases). Germline CDR1 reads SGDLS; CDR2 reads YYNGEE. The CDR3 contains 13 residues. Trimming removed 3 bases from V and 3 bases from J, with 10 bases in between. The full variable domain, with the rest looked up from reference TRBV9 and TRBJ2-7, is DSGVTQTPKHLITATGQRVTLRCSPRSGDLSVYWYQQSLDQGLQFLIQYYNGEERAKGNILERFSAQQFPDLHSELNLSSLELGDSALYFCASSGRDSYEQYFGPGTRLTVT.

As to this clone: Other DNA variants within this sample encode the same CDR3. The V gene is TRBV28, the J gene TRBJ1-2; D gene ambiguous. From germline, CDR1 is MDHEN and CDR2 SYDVKM. Trimming took 2 bases from V and 4 from J, leaving 5 bases between them. The CDR3 loop spans 12 amino acids. The CDR3, as DNA: TGTGCCAGCAGTTTACTAGGCTATGGCTACACCTTC. Its protein is CASSLLGYGYTF.

This clone was counted between two and nine times. The V and J genes are TRBV27 and TRBJ1-2, with 8 bases lining up with TRBD1. Germline CDR1 reads MNHEY; CDR2 reads SMNVEV (reference sequence). After removal of 6 bases from V and 4 bases from J, the junction contained 7 bases not matched to a gene. The CDR3 length is 14 residues. CDR3 region: CASSPPGGTYGYTF. Written as DNA, the CDR3 is TGTGCCAGCAGCCCACCAGGGGGCACCTATGGCTACACCTTC.

This chain joins TRBV15 and TRBJ2-7, with 9 bases matching TRBD2. Germline V gives CDR1 LNHNV, CDR2 YYDKDF (reference sequence). The J segment lost 5 bases and the V segment lost 5 bases, leaving 4 bases of the junction unmatched. The CDR3 runs to 13 residues. CDR3 bases: TGTGCCACCAGCTTTAGCGGGAGTGACGAGCAGTACTTC. This sequence encodes CATSFSGSDEQYF.

The CDR3 loop reads CSVVFLGPGWEQYF. The CDR3 DNA is TGCAGCGTTGTTTTTCTGGGTCCTGGATGGGAGCAGTACTTC. The rearrangement uses TRBV29-1 and TRBJ2-7; no clear D gene. This CDR3 has 14 amino acids. V lost 4 bases and J 7 bases, leaving 20 bases between the germline ends. Germline V CDR1 and CDR2: SQVTM, ANQGSEA.

This rearrangement joins TRBV28 to TRBJ1-2, with 8 bases aligning to TRBD1. Germline-derived CDR1 and CDR2 are MDHEN and SYDVKM. This CDR3 spans 16 amino acids. The ends lost 5 bases at V and 1 base at J; junction bases unmatched: 9. CDR3 nucleotides: TGTGCCAGCAGTGTTACCCTGACAGGGGTTAACTATGGCTACACCTTC. Protein product: CASSVTLTGVNYGYTF.

This chain links TRBV11-2 with TRBJ1-1; D is ambiguous. The CDR3 sequence is 14 residues long. Germline lookup yields CDR1 SGHAT and CDR2 FQNNGV. V lost 3 bases, J lost 3 bases, and 11 bases lay in between. In DNA form, the CDR3 reads TGTGCCAGCAGCTTCTACCCGGAGGACACTGAAGCTTTCTTT. Amino acid sequence: CASSFYPEDTEAFF.

The chain combines TRBV7-3 with TRBJ2-1; TRBD2 aligns across 8 bases. Germline loops: CDR1 SGHTA, CDR2 FQGTGA. After removal of 5 bases from V and 0 bases from J, the junction contained 9 bases not matched to a gene. The CDR3 runs 17 residues. CDR3 bases: TGTGCCAGCAGCCCCCGGGTAGCGGGGTACTCCTACAATGAGCAGTTCTTC. Protein: CASSPRVAGYSYNEQFF.

The CDR3 here is CASGRSYNEQFF. In DNA, the CDR3 is TGCGCCAGTGGCAGGAGCTACAATGAGCAGTTCTTC. The chain combines TRBV5-1 with TRBJ2-1, with no clear D. This CDR3 contains 12 residues. From germline, CDR1 is SGHRS and CDR2 YFSETQ. The V end was cut by 8 bases, the J end by 3 bases, with 9 bases between.

This clone was counted between two and nine times. The gene calls are TRBV28 and TRBJ2-7; TRBD1 matches at 8 bases. CDR3 length: 12 amino acids. The V segment lost 6 bases and the J segment 8 bases; nucleotides outside the gene matches: 6. Germline CDR1 MDHEN, CDR2 SYDVKM. The CDR3 nucleotides are TGTGCCAGCAGAGGGACAGGATTTAAGCAGTACTTC. This encodes CASRGTGFKQYF.

Remarks on this clone: This sample includes further DNA sequences coding for the same CDR3. This sequence joins TRBV5-5 and TRBJ2-7; the match to TRBD1 covers 9 bases. CDR1 SGHKS and CDR2 YYEKEE come from the germline V gene (reference sequence). The J segment lost 2 bases and the V segment lost 2 bases, leaving 2 bases of the junction unmatched. CDR3 length equals 14 residues. The CDR3 nucleotides are TGTGCCAGCAGCTTTGGACAGGGGCCCTACGAGCAGTACTTC. This gives the protein CASSFGQGPYEQYF.

DNA of the CDR3: TGTGCCAGCAGCCAAGTCACAGATACGCAGTATTTT. Protein product: CASSQVTDTQYF. The V and J genes are TRBV4-2 and TRBJ2-3, with D uncertain. Germline CDR1 LGHNA, CDR2 YNFKEQ. CDR3 length equals 12 residues. The V end was cut by 1 base, the J end by 2 bases, with 1 base between.

The chain carries TRBV9 and TRBJ1-2; D unclear. Trimming shortened V by 1 base and J by 8 bases, and 12 bases separated the two germline ends. From germline, CDR1 is SGDLS and CDR2 YYNGEE. The CDR3 contains 13 residues. CDR3 amino acids: CASSVIGSRGYTF. DNA of the CDR3: TGTGCCAGCAGCGTAATTGGGTCGAGGGGCTACACCTTC.